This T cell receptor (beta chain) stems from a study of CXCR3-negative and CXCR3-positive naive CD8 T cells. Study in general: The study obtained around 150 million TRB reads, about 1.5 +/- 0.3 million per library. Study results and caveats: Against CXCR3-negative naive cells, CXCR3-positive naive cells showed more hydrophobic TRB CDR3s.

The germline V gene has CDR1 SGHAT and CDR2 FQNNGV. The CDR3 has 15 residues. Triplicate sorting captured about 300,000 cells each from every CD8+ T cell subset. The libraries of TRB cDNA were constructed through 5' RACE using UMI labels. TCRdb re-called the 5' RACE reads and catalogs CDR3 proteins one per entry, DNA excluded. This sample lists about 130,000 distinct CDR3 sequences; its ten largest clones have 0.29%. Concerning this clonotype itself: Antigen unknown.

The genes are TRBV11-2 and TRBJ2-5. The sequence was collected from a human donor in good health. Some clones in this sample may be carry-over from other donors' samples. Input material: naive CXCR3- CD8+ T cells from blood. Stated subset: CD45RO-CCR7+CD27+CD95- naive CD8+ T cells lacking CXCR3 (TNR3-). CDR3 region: CASSLGTRLQETQYF.